Below are 18 T cell receptor beta chains sequenced from a single sample in a study of blood T cell dynamics during melanoma immunotherapy. Measured with immunoSEQ multiplex PCR; TCRdb has only the in-frame clones, and not every one. The sample holds 14,000 to 15,000 clones, roughly 85% seen once. Time point defined: week 3, after first cycle of checkpoint inhibitor. The input for sequencing was blood, taken from a patient treated with checkpoint blockade. Receptor source: a human donor with melanoma.

J is TRBJ2-7 and V is TRBV29-1, with 11 bases lining up with TRBD1. The CDR3 sequence is 14 residues long. CDR1 is SQVTM, CDR2 ANQGSEA, per germline. V lost 5 bases to trimming and J lost 5 bases; unmatched junction nucleotides: 8. In DNA, the CDR3 is TGCAGCGTTAACCCGGACAGGGGGCGAGACGAGCAGTACTTC. Translation gives CSVNPDRGRDEQYF.

The V gene is TRBV2, the J gene TRBJ2-1; 10 bases fit TRBD2. CDR1 is SNHLY and CDR2 is FYNNEI in the germline V gene. The trim removed 7 bases at V and 8 bases at J, leaving 11 bases unmatched. This CDR3 is 15 amino acids long. CDR3 DNA: TGTGCCAGCACGAGGGCAGCGGGAGGGTGGGATGAGCAGTTCTTC. It specifies CASTRAAGGWDEQFF.

Worth noting for this clone: This specimen includes other DNA sequences encoding the same CDR3. The chain couples TRBV18 to TRBJ2-2; 7 bases line up with TRBD2. The germline V gene encodes CDR1 KGHSH and CDR2 LQKENI. The CDR3 extends over 16 amino acids. The V and J ends lost 0 bases and 1 base, in that order; junction bases with no gene match: 2. The CDR3: CASSPPTGGNTGELFF. The CDR3 nucleotides are TGTGCCAGCTCACCACCTACGGGAGGGAACACCGGGGAGCTGTTTTTT.

The rearrangement joins TRBV5-1 to TRBJ2-2; D is tentatively TRBD1 or TRBD2 (5 bases each). Trimming removed 0 bases at V and 6 bases at J, with 15 bases between. This CDR3 spans 16 amino acids. Germline-derived CDR1 and CDR2 are SGHRS and YFSETQ. CDR3 region: CASSLEGDVPSGELFF. In DNA, the CDR3 is TGCGCCAGCAGCTTGGAAGGGGACGTTCCCTCCGGGGAGCTGTTTTTT.

This clone was seen only once. This chain joins TRBV5-1 and TRBJ2-7; D is perhaps TRBD1 or TRBD2 (5 bases each). The germline V gene encodes CDR1 SGHRS and CDR2 YFSETQ. Deletions cut 0 bases from V and 3 bases from J, with 7 bases between. The CDR3 has 13 residues. The CDR3: CASSLGGDYEQYF. CDR3 sequence (DNA): TGCGCCAGCAGCTTGGGAGGGGACTACGAGCAGTACTTC.

V gene TRBV9 combines with J gene TRBJ2-7; D may be TRBD1 or TRBD2 (5 bases each). The CDR3 has 14 amino acids. V was cut by 0 bases and J by 2 bases, with 9 bases left in between. Germline assignment: CDR1 SGDLS and CDR2 YYNGEE. Written as DNA, the CDR3 is TGTGCCAGCAGCGTAGAGGGGACGCCCTACGAGCAGTACTTC. Amino acids: CASSVEGTPYEQYF.

V is TRBV18 and J is TRBJ1-1; no firm D call. The CDR3 runs to 14 residues. The germline CDR1 and CDR2 sequences are KGHSH and LQKENI. V lost 3 bases to trimming and J lost 3 bases, with 11 bases between them. CDR3 loop: CASSPDWVDTEAFF. For the CDR3, the DNA is TGTGCCAGCTCACCTGATTGGGTGGACACTGAAGCTTTCTTT.

The J gene is TRBJ2-1, the V gene TRBV28, with D maybe TRBD2 (6 bases). The CDR3 has 14 amino acids. Trimming cost V 0 bases and J 7 bases, with 10 bases left between them. From germline, CDR1 is MDHEN and CDR2 SYDVKM. DNA for the CDR3: TGTGCCAGCAGTTTATGGGACTACAATAATGAGCAGTTCTTC. It encodes CASSLWDYNNEQFF.

This clone has only one observation. The CDR3 spells CASRSGAVKNEQYF. The CDR3 DNA reads TGTGCCAGCAGATCAGGGGCTGTAAAGAACGAGCAGTACTTC. This chain joins TRBV28 and TRBJ2-7; D perhaps matches TRBD1 (6 bases). The CDR3 spans 14 residues. V lost 6 bases and J 5 bases, leaving 17 bases between the germline ends. The germline gives CDR1 MDHEN, CDR2 SYDVKM.

V gene TRBV7-2 combines with J gene TRBJ1-6; 7 bases line up with TRBD1. The trim removed 3 bases at V and 7 bases at J, leaving 12 bases unmatched. In germline, CDR1 is SGHTA, CDR2 FQGNSA. This CDR3 has 17 residues. The CDR3 is CASSLSTGLGANSPLHF. As DNA, the CDR3 is TGTGCCAGCAGCTTGTCGACAGGGCTTGGCGCGAATTCACCCCTCCACTTT.

The chain is built from TRBV7-9 and TRBJ2-7; perhaps D is TRBD1 or TRBD2 (5 bases each). Germline CDR1 and CDR2: SEHNR and FQNEAQ (reference sequence). The CDR3 is 13 amino acids. The ends were cut back, 2 bases at V and 6 bases at J, with 11 bases in the middle. The CDR3 sequence is CASSLSGPSEQYF. CDR3 nucleotides: TGTGCCAGCAGCTTATCGGGGCCCAGCGAGCAGTACTTC.

The J gene is TRBJ2-3, the V gene TRBV6-5; D may be TRBD1 or TRBD2 (5 bases each). V lost 3 bases, J lost 0 bases, and 13 bases lay in between. This CDR3 has 16 residues. Germline CDR1 MNHEY, CDR2 SVGAGI. CDR3 nucleotides: TGTGCCAGCAGTTATTCGGGACGCCCTAGCACAGATACGCAGTATTTT. Its protein is CASSYSGRPSTDTQYF.

A few counts support this clone. The rearrangement joins TRBV30 to TRBJ1-1; D is uncertain. The germline V and J ends were trimmed by 3 bases and 6 bases, with 11 bases remaining between them. The CDR3 has 12 residues. CDR1 GTSNPN and CDR2 SVGIG come from the germline V gene (reference sequence). The CDR3: CAWRSSGPEAFF. The CDR3 DNA follows: TGTGCCTGGAGGTCTAGTGGACCTGAAGCTTTCTTT. The complete variable domain, with remaining parts taken from reference TRBV30 and TRBJ1-1, reads SQTIHQWPATLVQPVGSPLSLECTVEGTSNPNLYWYRQAAGRGLQLLFYSVGIGQISSEVPQNLSASRPQDRQFILSSKKLLLSDSGFYLCAWRSSGPEAFFGQGTRLTVV.

V is TRBV6-1 and J is TRBJ1-3; D remains ambiguous. V lost 7 bases, J lost 0 bases, and 10 bases lay in between. Germline lookup yields CDR1 MNHNS and CDR2 SASEGT. CDR3 length equals 14 residues. The CDR3 DNA reads TGTGCCAGCACCCCGGGGTCCTCTGGAAACACCATATATTTT. It encodes CASTPGSSGNTIYF.

The chain links TRBV28 to TRBJ2-7; D is perhaps TRBD1 (6 bases). The germline V gene has CDR1 MDHEN and CDR2 SYDVKM. Trimming stripped 5 bases from V and 2 bases from J, with 16 bases between. The CDR3 extends over 15 amino acids. This chain's CDR3 is CASSPTVGGPYEQYF. CDR3 bases: TGTGCCAGCAGTCCGACTGTTGGGGGCCCCTACGAGCAGTACTTC.

The V call is TRBV5-1, the J call TRBJ2-3; D uncertain. V was pared by 0 bases and J by 2 bases, with 7 bases between. This CDR3 is 14 amino acids long. Germline CDR1 and CDR2: SGHRS and YFSETQ. CDR3 DNA sequence: TGCGCCAGCAGCTTGGGCGGAACCACAGATACGCAGTATTTT. The encoded protein is CASSLGGTTDTQYF.

This clone was seen only a few times. V usage is TRBV7-2 and J usage is TRBJ2-7; 9 bases are shared with TRBD1. CDR3 size: 15 residues. The germline CDR1 and CDR2 sequences are SGHTA and FQGNSA. V gave up 5 bases and J gave up 3 bases; unmatched junction bases: 8. The CDR3, as DNA: TGTGCCAGCAGCGTGGGACAGGGAGGAGTCTACGAGCAGTACTTC. It encodes CASSVGQGGVYEQYF. Full variable domain (missing parts from reference TRBV7-2 and TRBJ2-7): GAGVSQSPSNKVTEKGKDVELRCDPISGHTALYWYRQSLGQGLEFLIYFQGNSAPDKSGLPSDRFSAERTGGSVSTLTIQRTQQEDSAVYLCASSVGQGGVYEQYFGPGTRLTVT.

The rearrangement uses TRBV11-3 and TRBJ2-1; 13 bases are a match to TRBD2. The germline V gene has CDR1 SGHNT and CDR2 YENEEA. The CDR3 contains 15 residues. V gave up 3 bases and J gave up 9 bases; unmatched junction bases: 5. The CDR3 reads CASSFTSGRGSEQFF. CDR3 DNA sequence: TGTGCCAGCAGCTTCACTAGCGGGAGGGGTAGTGAGCAGTTCTTC.